This T cell receptor (beta chain) is drawn from a study of Ad26.COV2.S vaccination and SARS-CoV-2 variants. Treatment described: 15 to 20 received Ad26.COV2.S at low or high dose, single or two shots; a few received placebo; per-sample allocation not given. Day 63 following the first vaccine or placebo injection was when the samples were taken. About this clone itself: What it binds is unknown.

Findings of the study overall: Vaccinated and placebo-treated recipients had similar non-spike TCR breadth.

Germline CDR1 reads LNHDA; CDR2 reads SQIVND (reference sequence). Unmatched junction bases numbered 8, after V lost 6 bases and J lost 4 bases. The CDR3 totals 15 residues. Data came from immunoSEQ multiplex PCR; TCRdb stores just in-frame clones and leaves some out. The repertoire has about 390,000 clones, around 85% of them found once; the top ten carry roughly 3.5%. This receptor was obtained from a person aged 18-65 years who received the Ad26.COV2.S COVID-19 vaccine or a placebo. V gene TRBV19 combines with J gene TRBJ1-5, with TRBD1 identical over 8 bases. The sample was peripheral blood, taken in a trial of Ad26.COV2.S vaccine versus placebo. CDR3 DNA: TGTGCCAGTAGGGACAGGGCGGAGGGGAATCAGCCCCAGCATTTT. It yields the protein CASRDRAEGNQPQHF.